This TCR beta chain was recorded in a study of cytomegalovirus exposure and HLA in healthy donors. Background on the study: Among the roughly 400 genotyped donors, around 81% were placed in the Caucasian-associated ancestry cluster.

Study findings and constraints: CMV antigen specificity was confirmed in vitro for three CMV-associated chains. Accurate predictions that matched the HLA-A and HLA-B alleles of most subjects were reportedly made from TCR beta sequences. Another analysis was done later, and it associated roughly 15,000 TCR beta sequences with HLA alleles at 0.05 false discovery rate.

With respect to this clone: Its antigen is unknown.

The PCR employed 60 Vbeta primers together with 13 Jbeta primers. Generated by immunoSEQ multiplex PCR, the TCRdb table keeps only in-frame clones and is missing some. The data contain some 150,000 clones, about 82% of them singletons. The CDR3 totals 13 residues. Trimming removed 7 bases at V and 6 bases at J, with 18 bases between. Germline lookup yields CDR1 SQVTM and CDR2 ANQGSEA. This chain connects TRBV29-1 to TRBJ1-2; D is perhaps TRBD1 (6 bases). The origin of this receptor is a woman aged 35 to 49 in good health and CMV-seropositive. The sequencing sample was made of PBMCs. The CDR3 region has the DNA TGCAGCGCCTCGCCGACAGGTTCGGATGGCTACACCTTC. This encodes CSASPTGSDGYTF.